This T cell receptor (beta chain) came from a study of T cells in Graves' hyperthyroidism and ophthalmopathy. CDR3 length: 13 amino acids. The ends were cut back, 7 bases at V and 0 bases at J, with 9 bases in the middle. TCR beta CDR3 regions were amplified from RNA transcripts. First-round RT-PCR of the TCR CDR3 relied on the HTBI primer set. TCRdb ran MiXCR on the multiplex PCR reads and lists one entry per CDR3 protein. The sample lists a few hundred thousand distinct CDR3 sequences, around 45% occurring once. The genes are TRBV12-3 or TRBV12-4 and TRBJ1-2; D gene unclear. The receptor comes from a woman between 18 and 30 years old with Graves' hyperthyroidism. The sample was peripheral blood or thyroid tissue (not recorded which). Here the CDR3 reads CASIGVSNYGYTF. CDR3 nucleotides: TGTGCCAGCATAGGAGTCTCTAACTATGGCTACACCTTC.